These 28 T cell receptor beta chains came from one sample sequenced in a study of blood T cells in healthy people across ages (dated by TCRdb to the mid-2010s). The receptor library was made with 5' RACE. The run used an Illumina HiSeq 2500. A second PCR of about 6 to 11 cycles was performed with a sample-barcoded 5' primer and a J-beta primer mix. TCRdb passed the public sequencing reads through fastp at Q25 and MiXCR, retaining productive beta sequences. Duplicate CDR3 protein sequences are folded into a single record with the most common DNA and genes. A total of about 1.5 million distinct CDR3 sequences appear in this sample, about 42% of them only once. The ten largest clones take up about 4% of the sample. Input material: blood. The receptors derive from a young woman in good health.

This clonotype has a handful of counts. The chain employs TRBV7-9 and TRBJ2-2; D assignment may be TRBD1 or TRBD2 (5 bases each). Germline V gene sequence: CDR1 SEHNR, CDR2 FQNEAQ (reference sequence). The CDR3 totals 19 residues. V was clipped by 6 bases and J by 6 bases, with 29 bases between them. Written as DNA, the CDR3 is TGTGCCAGCAGGCGCATCCGGGACCGTAGATTATATTCCCCCGGGGAGCTGTTTTTT. Its translation: CASRRIRDRRLYSPGELFF.

This clonotype has a single count. V and J are TRBV14 and TRBJ2-1; TRBD1 agrees at 7 bases. The CDR3 is 16 amino acids. V trimming: 4 bases; J trimming: 2 bases; junction bases outside the gene matches: 8. Germline V gene sequence: CDR1 SGHDN, CDR2 FVKESK. CDR3 coding DNA: TGTGCCAGCAGCCCTACATTTGGGACAGCCTACAATGAGCAGTTCTTC. Its translation: CASSPTFGTAYNEQFF.

The CDR3 loop reads CATSRVRAENSPLHF. The CDR3 DNA follows: TGTGCCACCAGCAGAGTCAGGGCCGAGAATTCACCCCTCCACTTT. The chain recombines TRBV15 with TRBJ1-6, with a weak D call TRBD1 (5 bases). V lost 1 base to trimming and J lost 7 bases, with 11 bases between them. CDR3 length: 15 amino acids. The germline CDR1 and CDR2 sequences are LNHNV and YYDKDF (reference sequence). Supplemented by reference TRBV15 and TRBJ1-6, the full variable domain reads DAMVIQNPRYQVTQFGKPVTLSCSQTLNHNVMYWYQQKSSQAPKLLFHYYDKDFNNEADTPDNFQSRRPNTSFCFLDIRSPGLGDTAMYLCATSRVRAENSPLHFGNGTRLTVT.

In its sample, this clonotype was seen many times. This chain connects TRBV18 to TRBJ2-5; D unclear. The ends were cut back, 3 bases at V and 1 base at J, with 6 bases in the middle. Germline-derived CDR1 and CDR2 are KGHSH and LQKENI. This CDR3 is built from 13 residues. Here the CDR3 DNA reads TGTGCCAGCTCACCGGGCATCCAAGAGACCCAGTACTTC. Translation: CASSPGIQETQYF. Full variable domain (rest looked up from reference TRBV18 and TRBJ2-5): NAGVMQNPRHLVRRRGQEARLRCSPMKGHSHVYWYRQLPEEGLKFMVYLQKENIIDESGMPKERFSAEFPKEGPSILRIQQVVRGDSAAYFCASSPGIQETQYFGPGTRLLVL.

The rearrangement links TRBV6-1 to TRBJ1-2; D gene unclear. The CDR3 runs to 14 residues. The V gene lost 7 bases and the J gene lost 3 bases, with 15 bases spanning the gap. Germline V gives CDR1 MNHNS, CDR2 SASEGT. The CDR3 nucleotides are TGTGCCAGCATGGGTCTAACTAGGGACTATGGCTACACCTTC. Its translation: CASMGLTRDYGYTF.

This clonotype has only a few counts. The chain links TRBV6-2 or TRBV6-3 to TRBJ1-2; tentatively, D is TRBD1 (6 bases). This CDR3 spans 15 amino acids. V dropped 8 bases and J dropped 2 bases, with 18 bases sitting between them. The germline V gene encodes CDR1 MNHEY and CDR2 SVGEGT. CDR3 sequence (DNA): TGTGCCAGCTGCGAAGGGGGACAACCAAACTATGGCTACACCTTC. Translated, it gives CASCEGGQPNYGYTF.

The J gene is TRBJ1-6, the V gene TRBV13; no definite D call. Trimming shortened V by 0 bases and J by 15 bases, and 6 bases separated the two germline ends. The CDR3 extends over 11 amino acids. CDR1 and CDR2 (germline): PRHDT, FYEKMQ (reference sequence). CDR3 DNA: TGTGCCAGCAGCTTAGGGGAAATCCTCCACTTT. It is translated as CASSLGEILHF.

This clonotype appeared a few times. The V and J genes are TRBV6-4 and TRBJ2-1; 7 nucleotides line up with TRBD1. Germline V gives CDR1 MRHNA, CDR2 SNTAGT. Germline trimming cut 4 bases from V and 6 bases from J; bases unmatched to any gene: 3. There are 13 residues in the CDR3. CDR3: CASSGQGGNEQFF. The CDR3 DNA is TGTGCCAGCAGTGGACAGGGCGGCAATGAGCAGTTCTTC.

This chain connects TRBV20-1 to TRBJ1-6, with D possibly TRBD1 on 6 matching bases. Trimming removed 5 bases at V and 6 bases at J, with 14 bases between. Germline-derived CDR1 and CDR2 are DFQATT and SNEGSKA (reference sequence). The CDR3 runs 14 residues. The CDR3 DNA sequence: TGCAGTGCTCACCCCACAGGGAGTAATTCACCCCTCCACTTT. Translation: CSAHPTGSNSPLHF.

This clonotype turned up a few times. This chain connects TRBV10-2 to TRBJ2-3; perhaps TRBD2 as D (5 bases). The CDR3 contains 15 residues. Germline V gives CDR1 WSHSY, CDR2 SAAADI. The ends were cut back, 4 bases at V and 2 bases at J, with 13 bases in the middle. The CDR3 DNA sequence: TGCGCCAGCAGTGTACAGCGGAAATACACAGATACGCAGTATTTT. Its protein is CASSVQRKYTDTQYF.

The table lists this clonotype with a few counts. A clone one base away is much larger, so this may be a read error. The J gene is TRBJ2-6, the V gene TRBV6-8; D unclear. CDR3 length: 15 amino acids. Germline assignment: CDR1 MNHGY and CDR2 SAAAGT. Deletions cut 0 bases from V and 0 bases from J, with 3 bases between. The CDR3 DNA reads as TGTGCCAGCAGTTACTCGGACTCTGGGGCCAACGTCCTGACTTTC. Its translation is CASSYSDSGANVLTF.

The sample holds a few counts of this clonotype. CDR3 protein: CASSSPGTENYGYTF. CDR3 DNA sequence: TGTGCCAGCAGCTCCCCAGGGACGGAAAATTATGGCTACACCTTC. The V gene is TRBV7-2, the J gene TRBJ1-2, with a tentative D call TRBD1 (5 bases). Deletions cut 4 bases from V and 5 bases from J, with 17 bases between. The length of the CDR3 is 15 residues. Germline V CDR1 and CDR2: SGHTA, FQGNSA.

This clonotype was counted a few times. CDR3 DNA: TGCGCCAGCAGCCGACCGGGCCACCAGGAGCATGAGCAGTTCTTC. It encodes CASSRPGHQEHEQFF. The chain couples TRBV4-1 to TRBJ2-1; D gene ambiguous. V lost 4 bases, J lost 8 bases, and 18 bases lay in between. Per germline, CDR1 MGHRA and CDR2 YSYEKL. This CDR3 comprises 15 residues.

The sample holds a few counts of this clonotype. The chain is built from TRBV12-3 or TRBV12-4 and TRBJ2-1; D ambiguous. V was shortened by 3 bases and J by 9 bases, with 9 bases between the two germline ends. This CDR3 spans 12 amino acids. The chain's CDR3 is CASSLGSGEQFF. The DNA of the CDR3 is TGTGCCAGCAGTTTGGGGTCGGGTGAGCAGTTCTTC.

There are a few counts of this clonotype. This chain links TRBV4-1 with TRBJ2-1; D call uncertain. The ends were cut back, 2 bases at V and 7 bases at J, with 18 bases in the middle. Germline V lookup: CDR1 MGHRA, CDR2 YSYEKL. This CDR3 spans 16 amino acids. The CDR3 DNA is TGCGCCAGCAGCCAACCTCACTCAGGACCGAGAAATGAGCAGTTCTTC. This sequence encodes CASSQPHSGPRNEQFF.

This chain joins TRBV24-1 and TRBJ2-3; TRBD2 matches at 7 bases. V trimming: 3 bases; J trimming: 3 bases; junction bases outside the gene matches: 5. This CDR3 spans 15 amino acids. In germline, CDR1 is KGHDR, CDR2 SFDVKD. The CDR3 reads CATSDTTSPTDTQYF. In DNA form, the CDR3 reads TGTGCCACCAGTGATACGACTAGCCCGACAGATACGCAGTATTTT.

There are many counts of this clonotype. V is TRBV7-2 and J is TRBJ2-5; D remains ambiguous. V was cut by 3 bases and J by 2 bases, with 7 bases left in between. Germline CDR1 SGHTA, CDR2 FQGNSA. The CDR3 extends over 13 amino acids. CDR3 protein: CASSLERQETQYF. CDR3 bases: TGTGCCAGCAGCTTGGAGCGACAAGAGACCCAGTACTTC.

The CDR3, as DNA: TGCAGTGCTATTCGGGGGACAGCCAAAAACATTCAGTACTTC. It encodes CSAIRGTAKNIQYF. The J gene is TRBJ2-5, the V gene TRBV20-1, with a weak D call TRBD2 (6 bases). The tail of the sequence fits TRBJ2-4 better, so the J call may be wrong. This CDR3 is 14 amino acids long. Germline V gene data show CDR1 as DFQATT and CDR2 as SNEGSKA (reference sequence).

The J gene is TRBJ2-1, the V gene TRBV20-1; 13 positions match TRBD2. The CDR3 loop spans 13 amino acids. The V segment lost 6 bases and the J segment 8 bases; nucleotides outside the gene matches: 4. Germline V gene sequence: CDR1 DFQATT, CDR2 SNEGSKA (reference sequence). The CDR3 reads CSAGTSGVDEQFF. In nucleotides, the CDR3 is TGCAGTGCAGGGACTAGCGGGGTCGATGAGCAGTTCTTC.

This clonotype was seen a few times. The chain couples TRBV12-3 or TRBV12-4 to TRBJ1-4; D ambiguous. The CDR3 covers 12 residues. V dropped 5 bases and J dropped 8 bases, with 9 bases sitting between them. In nucleotides, the CDR3 is TGTGCCAGCAGTGGAGACGGCGAAAAACTGTTTTTT. Its protein product is CASSGDGEKLFF.

The chain recombines TRBV28 with TRBJ2-5; no reliable D call. The CDR3 runs to 17 residues. V lost 5 bases and J lost 2, with 21 bases in between. Germline values: CDR1 MDHEN, CDR2 SYDVKM. DNA of the CDR3: TGTGCCAGCAGTCCCAATGCGATAGGTCCGACACAAGAGACCCAGTACTTC. Its protein is CASSPNAIGPTQETQYF.

V and J are TRBV15 and TRBJ2-7; 12 bases are shared with TRBD2. With 1 base clipped from V and 4 bases from J, the junction kept 5 bases outside the gene matches. This CDR3 has 16 residues. Germline V gene data show CDR1 as LNHNV and CDR2 as YYDKDF (reference sequence). This chain's CDR3 is CATSRAMTSGSYEQYF. As DNA, the CDR3 is TGTGCCACCAGCAGAGCGATGACTAGCGGGAGTTACGAGCAGTACTTC.

The V gene is TRBV20-1, the J gene TRBJ1-4; 9 bases fit TRBD1. The CDR3 is 14 residues long. The germline gives CDR1 DFQATT, CDR2 SNEGSKA (reference sequence). With V trimmed by 3 bases and J by 7 bases, 6 bases remained unmatched. The CDR3 DNA reads as TGCAGTGCTAGCCCCGGGACAGGGTCTGAAAAACTGTTTTTT. Residues: CSASPGTGSEKLFF.

This rearrangement joins TRBV6-1 to TRBJ2-7; maybe TRBD2 (6 bases). Germline CDR1 reads MNHNS; CDR2 reads SASEGT. The CDR3 length is 16 residues. V was pared by 0 bases and J by 0 bases, with 12 bases between. CDR3 in DNA: TGTGCCAGCAGTGAAGCGGGGGGAGACCACTCCTACGAGCAGTACTTC. It is translated as CASSEAGGDHSYEQYF.

This clonotype was observed a handful of times. The chain has TRBV7-2 and TRBJ2-1; either TRBD1 or TRBD2 may fit D (5 bases each). The CDR3 has 15 amino acids. Germline-derived CDR1 and CDR2 are SGHTA and FQGNSA. V was trimmed by 1 base and J by 4 bases, leaving 11 bases between them. CDR3 nucleotides: TGTGCCAGCAGCTTAGAAGGGGAGACGTACAATGAGCAGTTCTTC. As protein: CASSLEGETYNEQFF.

In its sample, this clonotype was seen a few times. J is TRBJ2-7 and V is TRBV27; TRBD1 is a possible D gene (5 bases). This CDR3 contains 16 residues. CDR1 and CDR2 from the germline V gene are MNHEY and SMNVEV (reference sequence). The V end was cut by 4 bases, the J end by 2 bases, with 18 bases between. CDR3 DNA sequence: TGTGCCAGCAGTTATCATCTGGCAGGGTCTCCCTACGAGCAGTACTTC. This encodes CASSYHLAGSPYEQYF.

The CDR3 loop reads CASSKTNLGTEAFF. The CDR3 DNA follows: TGTGCCAGCAGTAAGACAAACTTGGGCACTGAAGCTTTCTTT. The chain joins TRBV2 to TRBJ1-1; D is uncertain. The germline gives CDR1 SNHLY, CDR2 FYNNEI. V lost 5 bases, J lost 4 bases, and 14 bases lay in between. The CDR3 has 14 residues.

CDR3 loop: CASSQDHDRGRIKTQFF. CDR3 DNA: TGCGCCAGCAGCCAAGATCATGACAGGGGGCGTATCAAGACCCAGTTCTTC. The V call is TRBV4-3, the J call TRBJ2-1, with 10 bases fitting TRBD1. The CDR3 covers 17 residues. Trimming removed 0 bases from V and 13 bases from J; junction bases left unmatched: 15. Germline assignment: CDR1 LGHNA and CDR2 YSLEER.